These T cell receptor beta chains were read from a single sample in a study of CD8 T cells in ankylosing spondylitis. TCRdb redid the calling of the 5' RACE reads with MiXCR, one entry per CDR3 protein. The repertoire includes about 270,000 distinct CDR3 sequences, under 35% of them detected once, and 4% to 5% sits in the top ten. Sequenced sample: blood, either unsorted or a sorted T cell fraction (not recorded which). Source of these receptors: a male donor with ankylosing spondylitis or in good health (not recorded which). Both conserved end residues are part of each CDR3. A D gene is named only where the DNA matches it firmly. Part of the rows lack a size; the others show once, few, many or a class for expanded clones.

D gene	clone size	V gene	J gene	CDR3 DNA	CDR3 protein
-	-	TRBV20-1	TRBJ1-1	TGCAGTGCTAGACGTAGGGGGTATAGCACTGAAGCTTTCTTT	CSARRRGYSTEAFF
-	few	TRBV27	TRBJ2-5	TGTGCCAGCAGTACTAGGGCCCCTTCGCCAGAGCAGTACCAAGAGACCCAGTACTTC	CASSTRAPSPEQYQETQYF
-	-	TRBV7-9	TRBJ2-4	TGTGCCAGCAGCTTAGTGGCGGCAGCCTTAGCCAAAAACATTCAGTACTTC	CASSLVAAALAKNIQYF
-	-	TRBV29-1	TRBJ1-4	TGCAGCGCTACTGACGGGGTTGGGGAAAAACTGTTTTTT	CSATDGVGEKLFF
TRBD1	-	TRBV15	TRBJ2-5	TGTGCCACCAGCAGAGTCAGGGGACAGGGAGCCGTAAAAGAGACCCAGTACTTC	CATSRVRGQGAVKETQYF
-	few	TRBV12-3/TRBV12-4	TRBJ1-5	TGTGCCAGCAGTTTAGGAGATCAGCCCCAGCATTTT	CASSLGDQPQHF
-	-	TRBV20-1	TRBJ2-1	TGCAGTGCTAGAGTGAAGCTCCGGAGCTCCTACAATGAGCAGTTCTTC	CSARVKLRSSYNEQFF
TRBD1	-	TRBV29-1	TRBJ2-5	TGCAGCGTTGGGGGCTGGGACAGGGGGCAAGAGACCCAGTACTTC	CSVGGWDRGQETQYF
-	-	TRBV20-1	TRBJ2-3	TGCAGTGCTATACGCCCGCCGGGACACCACACAGATACGCAGTATTTT	CSAIRPPGHHTDTQYF
-	few	TRBV29-1	TRBJ1-2	TGCAGCGTTGACTCGTGGGGAGGACGTGGCTACACCTTC	CSVDSWGGRGYTF
-	-	TRBV5-1	TRBJ2-5	TGCGCCAGCAGGGGGATTCAAGAGACCCAGTACTTC	CASRGIQETQYF
-	few	TRBV10-3	TRBJ1-3	TGTGCCATCAGGGGGGACTTGGTCTCTGGAAACACCATATATTTT	CAIRGDLVSGNTIYF
-	-	TRBV10-2	TRBJ1-5	TGCGCCAGCAGTGAACTAGGGGGTCAGCCCCAGCATTTT	CASSELGGQPQHF
TRBD1	once	TRBV4-2	TRBJ2-1	TGTGCCAGCAGACGGCCGGGGACAGGGGCTCTGAGCTCCTACAATGAGCAGTTCTTC	CASRRPGTGALSSYNEQFF
TRBD1	many	TRBV20-1	TRBJ2-7	TGCAGTGTGGGGGACAGGGGCTCCTACGAGCAGTACTTC	CSVGDRGSYEQYF
-	few	TRBV10-3	TRBJ1-2	TGTGCCATCAGTCCCGGGACCCCGTGGGGCTACACCTTC	CAISPGTPWGYTF
-	-	TRBV28	TRBJ2-5	TGTGCCAGCAGCCCCGCGGACAGCCGTAAAGAGACCCAGTACTTC	CASSPADSRKETQYF
-	-	TRBV10-3	TRBJ2-3	TGTGCCATCAGAAATAGGGTAGTCACAGATACGCAGTATTTT	CAIRNRVVTDTQYF
-	few	TRBV12-3/TRBV12-4	TRBJ2-7	TGTGCCAGCAGTTTACTGGGGCCAACCCCCTACGAGCAGTACTTC	CASSLLGPTPYEQYF
-	few	TRBV20-1	TRBJ1-1	TGCAGTGCTAGATCTGGTGACAAAGCTTTCTTT	CSARSGDKAFF
TRBD1	few	TRBV6-5	TRBJ2-7	TGTGCCACCAGGACAGGAAACTACGAGCAGTACTTC	CATRTGNYEQYF
-	few	TRBV20-1	TRBJ2-3	TGCAGTGCTAGAGATAGACCGAACACAGATACGCAGTATTTT	CSARDRPNTDTQYF
TRBD2	-	TRBV4-2	TRBJ2-5	TGTGCCAGCAGCCAAGTCGGGGGGGGAGAGACCCAGTACTTC	CASSQVGGGETQYF
TRBD1	-	TRBV20-1	TRBJ2-3	TGCAGCGTGGAGGACAGGGGCACAGATACGCAGTATTTT	CSVEDRGTDTQYF
-	many	TRBV29-1	TRBJ1-1	TGCAGCGTTGGAGAGGGAGGAGCTGCAGCTTTCTTT	CSVGEGGAAAFF
TRBD1	-	TRBV5-1	TRBJ2-7	TGCGCCAGTCGGACAGGGTTCGGCTACGAGCAGTACTTC	CASRTGFGYEQYF
TRBD2	-	TRBV5-1	TRBJ2-1	TGCGCCAGCAGTGTGGGGCGGGGGGGAAACAATGAGCAGTTCTTC	CASSVGRGGNNEQFF
-	-	TRBV9	TRBJ2-5	TGTGCCAGCAGCTCGTCGTGGGCCAAAGAGACCCAGTACTTC	CASSSSWAKETQYF
-	few	TRBV10-3	TRBJ2-3	TGTGCCATCAGTGAGGCCTTAGGAGACCTCACAGATACGCAGTATTTT	CAISEALGDLTDTQYF
TRBD1	once	TRBV9	TRBJ2-7	TGTGCCAGCAGCGCCCGACAGGGGTCCTACGAGCAGTACTTC	CASSARQGSYEQYF
-	-	TRBV9	TRBJ1-1	TGTGCCAGCAGCGTAGGTCCAGCGAACACTGAAGCTTTCTTT	CASSVGPANTEAFF
-	-	TRBV24-1	TRBJ2-5	TGTGCCACGAGGGACACAGAGACCCAGTACTTC	CATRDTETQYF
TRBD2	few	TRBV7-9	TRBJ2-1	TGTGCCAGCAGCTCGCCCCGACTGGGGGGGAATGAGCAGTTCTTC	CASSSPRLGGNEQFF
TRBD2	once	TRBV10-3	TRBJ2-7	TGTGCCACCCAAGGCGGGGGATCCTACGAGCAGTACTTC	CATQGGGSYEQYF
-	-	TRBV12-3/TRBV12-4	TRBJ2-7	TGTGCCAGCAGTCACGGGACTTACGAGCAGTACTTC	CASSHGTYEQYF
-	few	TRBV7-2	TRBJ2-7	TGTGCCAGCAGCTACGGTGTTGGGGGCTCCTACGAGCAGTACTTC	CASSYGVGGSYEQYF
-	-	TRBV5-1	TRBJ1-1	TGCGCCAGCAGCTTGGAAGGATCCACTGAAGCTTTCTTT	CASSLEGSTEAFF
-	-	TRBV15	TRBJ2-6	TGTGCCACCAGCAGAGATAGAGACTCTGGGGCCAACGTCCTGACTTTC	CATSRDRDSGANVLTF
-	-	TRBV12-3/TRBV12-4	TRBJ1-1	TGTGCCAGCAGGCCTCCGGTGGGGGCGGACACTGAAGCTTTCTTT	CASRPPVGADTEAFF
TRBD2	-	TRBV7-2	TRBJ2-5	TGTGCCAGCAGCCCCCCTCCGGGGGGTTTAGAGACCCAGTACTTC	CASSPPPGGLETQYF
TRBD2	many	TRBV20-1	TRBJ2-5	TGCAGTGCTAGAGTCGGGGAGCGGGGGCCCAGCACCCAGTACTTC	CSARVGERGPSTQYF
-	-	TRBV5-6	TRBJ2-5	TGTGCCAGCAGCCACGCCGCGACCCAGTACTTC	CASSHAATQYF
TRBD1	few	TRBV20-1	TRBJ2-7	TGCAGTGCTGGGACAGGGTATAGCTACGAGCAGTACTTC	CSAGTGYSYEQYF
TRBD1	many	TRBV29-1	TRBJ1-2	TGCAGCGTTGAGGGACAGACCTATGGCTACACCTTC	CSVEGQTYGYTF
-	many	TRBV10-3	TRBJ2-7	TGTGCCATCAGTGAGGACAGGATGGGGCAGTACTTC	CAISEDRMGQYF
-	few	TRBV3-1	TRBJ2-7	TGTGCCAGCAGCCAAGAGCCGGGTATCGACGAGCAGTACTTC	CASSQEPGIDEQYF
TRBD1	few	TRBV29-1	TRBJ1-5	TGCAGCGTTGGGACAGGACGGGGCCAGCCCCAGCATTTT	CSVGTGRGQPQHF
-	-	TRBV5-1	TRBJ1-2	TGCGCCAGCAGCCCGGGACTGATAAACTATGGCTACACCTTC	CASSPGLINYGYTF
-	-	TRBV5-6	TRBJ2-3	TGTGCCAGCAGCGGGGGGGAGGGACAGGAAGTACCTTCGCAGTATTTT	CASSGGEGQEVPSQYF